Following are 25 T cell receptor beta chains from one sample sequenced in a study of human T cells and chemical hapten exposure. MiXCR, applied by TCRdb to the RACE reads, yields one record per CDR3 protein. The table has about 60,000 distinct CDR3 sequences, about 11% seen once. The time point here: pre-sensitization, week 0. The treatment: therapeutic diphenylcyclopropenone sensitization with weekly scalp DPC. The source was whole blood, collected in connection with sensitization to the hapten diphenylcyclopropenone (DPC). Every receptor here comes from a woman aged 40 to 50 with alopecia areata. Some clones in this sample may be carry-over from other donors' samples.

This clonotype was counted a few times. J is TRBJ2-7 and V is TRBV7-2, with unresolved D. With 1 base removed from V and 3 bases from J, the gap between germline ends came to 16 bases. Germline-derived CDR1 and CDR2 are SGHTA and FQGNSA. CDR3 length: 16 amino acids. CDR3 sequence: CASSLDFSRSFYEQYF. CDR3 DNA sequence: TGTGCCAGCAGCTTAGACTTTAGCCGGAGCTTCTACGAGCAGTACTTC.

The V gene is TRBV11-2, the J gene TRBJ2-1, with TRBD2 matching 13 bases. With 1 base clipped from V and 6 bases from J, the junction kept 3 bases outside the gene matches. CDR1 and CDR2 from the germline V gene are SGHAT and FQNNGV. CDR3 length: 16 amino acids. CDR3 residues: CASSLAGTSGANEQFF. CDR3 sequence (DNA): TGTGCCAGCAGCTTAGCGGGGACTAGCGGGGCCAATGAGCAGTTCTTC.

The chain links TRBV19 to TRBJ2-7, with 12 bases matching TRBD1. J was trimmed by 5 bases and V by 5 bases; bases with no gene match: 10. The germline V gene encodes CDR1 LNHDA and CDR2 SQIVND (reference sequence). There are 16 residues in the CDR3. CDR3 sequence: CASSSRDRGRWDEQYF. The CDR3 nucleotides are TGTGCCAGTAGTTCCCGGGACAGGGGGCGCTGGGACGAGCAGTACTTC.

This clonotype was seen many times. This rearrangement joins TRBV3-1 to TRBJ2-7; 8 positions agree with TRBD1. The CDR3 loop spans 13 amino acids. V trimming: 8 bases; J trimming: 2 bases; junction bases outside the gene matches: 5. The germline V gene encodes CDR1 LGHDT and CDR2 YNNKEL (reference sequence). For the CDR3, the DNA is TGTGCCAGCTCCCAGGGACAGGCCTACGAGCAGTACTTC. This sequence encodes CASSQGQAYEQYF.

The CDR3 here is CASSLEGYDEQFF. The CDR3 region has the DNA TGTGCCAGCAGCTTAGAGGGCTATGATGAGCAGTTCTTC. The chain carries TRBV7-8 and TRBJ2-1; D is ambiguous. V gave up 1 base and J gave up 8 bases, with 9 bases separating them. The CDR3 is 13 residues long. Germline V gene lookup returns CDR1 SGHVS and CDR2 FQNEAQ. The full variable domain, rest sourced from reference TRBV7-8 and TRBJ2-1, is GAGVSQSPRYKVAKRGQDVALRCDPISGHVSLFWYQQALGQGPEFLTYFQNEAQLDKSGLPSDRFFAERPEGSVSTLKIQRTQQEDSAVYLCASSLEGYDEQFFGPGTRLTVL.

This chain connects TRBV6-2 or TRBV6-3 to TRBJ1-2, with 9 positions matching TRBD1. Germline CDR1 is MNHEY and CDR2 is SVGEGT. The CDR3 consists of 15 residues. J was trimmed by 4 bases and V by 2 bases; bases with no gene match: 5. The CDR3 is CASSYTGGSSYGYTF. In DNA form, the CDR3 reads TGTGCCAGCAGTTACACAGGGGGCTCCAGCTATGGCTACACCTTC.

The sample holds a few counts of this clonotype. The chain carries TRBV9 and TRBJ2-7, with D possibly being TRBD1 (5 bases). The CDR3 runs to 17 residues. Trimming removed 0 bases from V and 0 bases from J, with 16 bases in between. Germline V CDR1 and CDR2: SGDLS, YYNGEE. The CDR3 DNA follows: TGTGCCAGCAGCGTAGGTTATTCAGGGTTATTCTCCTACGAGCAGTACTTC. It encodes CASSVGYSGLFSYEQYF.

Many counts were recorded for this clonotype. V usage is TRBV29-1 and J usage is TRBJ2-1; D is unclear. The CDR3 length is 10 residues. The germline V and J ends were trimmed by 3 bases and 15 bases, with 12 bases remaining between them. Germline CDR1 reads SQVTM; CDR2 reads ANQGSEA. DNA of the CDR3: TGCAGCGTTGAGTCGACCGTACGGTTCTTC. This codes for CSVESTVRFF.

This rearrangement joins TRBV7-8 to TRBJ2-1, with TRBD2 identical over 12 bases. Germline CDR1 is SGHVS and CDR2 is FQNEAQ. Germline trimming cut 1 base from V and 8 bases from J; bases unmatched to any gene: 9. This CDR3 contains 17 residues. The CDR3 region has the DNA TGTGCCAGCAGCTTAGTCGCTAGCGGGAGGGCCGCCTATGAGCAGTTCTTC. Translating gives CASSLVASGRAAYEQFF.

There are many counts of this clonotype. The J gene is TRBJ1-1, the V gene TRBV6-1; D is ambiguous. Trimming cost V 6 bases and J 8 bases, with 22 bases left between them. This CDR3 region has 15 residues. Germline CDR1 MNHNS, CDR2 SASEGT. CDR3 bases: TGTGCCAGCAGGAAGGGAGAGGGCAGGACGGAGGAAGCTTTCTTT. The encoded protein is CASRKGEGRTEEAFF.

This clonotype has a handful of counts. V usage is TRBV19 and J usage is TRBJ2-7, with 7 positions matching TRBD1. The CDR3 loop spans 14 amino acids. Germline V lookup: CDR1 LNHDA, CDR2 SQIVND (reference sequence). The V segment lost 4 bases and the J segment 7 bases; nucleotides outside the gene matches: 10. The CDR3, as DNA: TGTGCCAGTAGTACCCGGACAGGTCGGAGGGAGCAGTACTTC. Its translation is CASSTRTGRREQYF.

The chain carries TRBV6-5 and TRBJ2-3, with 9 bases identical to TRBD1. Trimming removed 5 bases from V and 7 bases from J; junction bases left unmatched: 10. The V gene's germline CDR1 is MNHEY and CDR2 SVGAGI. The CDR3 runs to 15 residues. CDR3 DNA sequence: TGTGCCAGCAGTCAGCCGGGACAGGGAGGGAATACGCAGTATTTT. It translates to CASSQPGQGGNTQYF.

This clonotype has at least ten counts. V is TRBV7-2 and J is TRBJ2-5, with TRBD2 as a possible D gene (6 bases). CDR1 is SGHTA and CDR2 is FQGNSA in the germline V gene. This CDR3 comprises 14 residues. The V end lost 4 bases, the J end lost 9 bases, and 18 bases lay between the germline ends. This chain's CDR3 is CASSSPARTGAQYF. The CDR3 DNA is TGTGCCAGCAGCTCCCCCGCCCGGACGGGGGCCCAGTACTTC.

This clonotype was seen repeatedly, ten times or more. This sequence joins TRBV20-1 and TRBJ2-7; 8 bases are shared with TRBD1. Germline values: CDR1 DFQATT, CDR2 SNEGSKA (reference sequence). The CDR3 loop spans 14 amino acids. Trimming at V came to 3 bases and at J to 2 bases, leaving 6 bases not matched to a gene. The CDR3 bases are TGCAGTGCTAGTTTCCAGGGGGCGACCTACGAGCAGTACTTC. This translates into CSASFQGATYEQYF.

This clonotype was seen a few times. V and J are TRBV4-3 and TRBJ1-2, with TRBD1 as a possible D gene (6 bases). Germline V gene sequence: CDR1 LGHNA, CDR2 YSLEER. The CDR3 sequence is 15 residues long. V lost 0 bases and J lost 2, with 10 bases in between. The chain's CDR3 is CASSQDTQGNYGYTF. Here the CDR3 DNA reads TGCGCCAGCAGCCAAGATACCCAGGGGAACTATGGCTACACCTTC.

This clonotype was detected a few times. The chain has TRBV19 and TRBJ1-1; D gene uncertain. The CDR3 consists of 10 residues. Trimming stripped 7 bases from V and 7 bases from J, with 7 bases between. Germline assignment: CDR1 LNHDA and CDR2 SQIVND (reference sequence). In DNA form, the CDR3 reads TGTGCCAGTACCCACGGTGAAGCTTTCTTT. Translating gives CASTHGEAFF.

The chain recombines TRBV7-3 with TRBJ2-1; 7 bases agree with TRBD1. Germline CDR1 is SGHTA and CDR2 is FQGTGA. V was pared by 2 bases and J by 4 bases, with 5 bases of the junction left unmatched. The CDR3 length is 15 residues. CDR3 residues: CASSLRGGGYNEQFF. The CDR3 bases are TGTGCCAGCAGCTTACGAGGGGGCGGGTACAATGAGCAGTTCTTC.

Regarding this clonotype: Just one base apart from a much larger clone, this may be a read error. This rearrangement joins TRBV9 to TRBJ2-5; TRBD1 agrees at 7 bases. J lost 5 bases, V lost 3 bases, and 13 bases had no gene match. The CDR3 covers 16 residues. Per the germline V gene, CDR1 is SGDLS and CDR2 is YYNGEE. DNA for the CDR3: TGTGCCAGCAGCGCGCAGACAGGGAGCGCGTCGGAGACCCAGTACTTC. Its protein product is CASSAQTGSASETQYF.

The chain employs TRBV28 and TRBJ1-1; 9 bases map to TRBD1. The germline CDR1 and CDR2 sequences are MDHEN and SYDVKM. V lost 9 bases to trimming and J lost 4 bases; unmatched junction nucleotides: 3. The CDR3 is 12 amino acids. The CDR3: CARGTGLTEAFF. CDR3 coding DNA: TGTGCCAGAGGGACAGGGCTCACTGAAGCTTTCTTT.

This clonotype was found many times. This chain links TRBV9 with TRBJ2-1, with TRBD2 matching 10 bases. Trimming cost V 1 base and J 7 bases; bases outside gene matches: 5. Per germline, CDR1 SGDLS and CDR2 YYNGEE. The CDR3 runs 15 residues. The CDR3 coding sequence is TGTGCCAGCAGCGTATCCCCTAGCGGGGGTAATGAGCAGTTCTTC. Protein: CASSVSPSGGNEQFF.

The sample holds a few counts of this clonotype. The chain recombines TRBV6-2 or TRBV6-3 with TRBJ2-7, with 10 positions matching TRBD2. The CDR3 sequence is 13 residues long. V lost 8 bases, J lost 2 bases, and 3 bases stayed unmatched. Per the germline V gene, CDR1 is MNHEY and CDR2 is SVGEGT. The CDR3 spells CASLAGVTYEQYF. In nucleotides, the CDR3 is TGTGCCAGCCTAGCGGGAGTCACCTACGAGCAGTACTTC.

This clonotype was observed a handful of times. The V and J genes are TRBV9 and TRBJ2-5, with D hard to call. Per germline, CDR1 SGDLS and CDR2 YYNGEE. There are 17 residues in the CDR3. Trimming stripped 0 bases from V and 3 bases from J, with 18 bases between. The CDR3 DNA is TGTGCCAGCAGCGTAGGTTGGGTAGCCTCCCAGAAAGAGACCCAGTACTTC. Residues: CASSVGWVASQKETQYF.

This clonotype occurred many times. The junction differs from germline at one of its ends, possibly a read error. The V and J genes are TRBV5-1 and TRBJ1-1; D unresolved. Germline CDR1 is SGHRS and CDR2 is YFSETQ. The CDR3 runs 13 residues. CDR3 in amino acids: CAISLGPNTEAFF. Here the CDR3 DNA reads TGCGCCATCAGCCTAGGGCCCAACACTGAAGCTTTCTTT.

V is TRBV27 and J is TRBJ1-2; the D is unclear. CDR1 and CDR2 (germline): MNHEY, SMNVEV (reference sequence). Trimming shortened V by 1 base and J by 2 bases, and 8 bases separated the two germline ends. This CDR3 comprises 14 residues. The CDR3 region has the DNA TGTGCCAGCAGTTTATTCGGGGAGAACTATGGCTACACCTTC. Translation: CASSLFGENYGYTF.

The rearrangement joins TRBV7-2 to TRBJ2-3, with D possibly called TRBD1 or TRBD2 (5 bases each). Germline CDR1 is SGHTA and CDR2 is FQGNSA. The CDR3 totals 18 residues. Trimming took 2 bases from V and 0 from J, leaving 18 bases between them. The CDR3 DNA sequence: TGTGCCAGCAGCTTACGAACCACGGGGCAGGCTAGCACAGATACGCAGTATTTT. It specifies CASSLRTTGQASTDTQYF. The whole variable domain, remainder taken from reference TRBV7-2 and TRBJ2-3, is GAGVSQSPSNKVTEKGKDVELRCDPISGHTALYWYRQSLGQGLEFLIYFQGNSAPDKSGLPSDRFSAERTGGSVSTLTIQRTQQEDSAVYLCASSLRTTGQASTDTQYFGPGTRLTVL.